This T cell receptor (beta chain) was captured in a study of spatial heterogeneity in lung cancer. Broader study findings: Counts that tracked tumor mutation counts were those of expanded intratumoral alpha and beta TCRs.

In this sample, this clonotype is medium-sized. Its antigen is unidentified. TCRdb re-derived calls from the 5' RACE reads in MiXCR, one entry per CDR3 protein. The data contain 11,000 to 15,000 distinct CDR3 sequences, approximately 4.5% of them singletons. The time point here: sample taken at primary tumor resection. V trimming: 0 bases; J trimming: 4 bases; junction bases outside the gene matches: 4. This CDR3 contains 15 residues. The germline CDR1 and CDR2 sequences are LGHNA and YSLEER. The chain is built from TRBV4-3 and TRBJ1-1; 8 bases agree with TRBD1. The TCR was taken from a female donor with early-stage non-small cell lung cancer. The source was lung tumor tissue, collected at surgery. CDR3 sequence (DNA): TGCGCCAGCAGCCAAGATGGCAGGGGGCGCACTGAAGCTTTCTTT. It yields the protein CASSQDGRGRTEAFF.